This T cell receptor (beta chain) originates from a study of radiation and T cells in renal cell carcinoma. Study observations and caveats: Compared with controls, irradiated tumors showed greater TCR clonality. Dominant CDR3 motifs were more common in irradiated tumors than controls.

Concerning this clone: Its matching antigen is unknown.

The treatment here: treatment-naive control, cytoreductive nephrectomy. Using immunoSEQ multiplex PCR, the repertoire was profiled, and TCRdb retains in-frame clones only, with some absent. Of some 15,000 clones listed, 50% to 65% are singletons. This receptor was taken from a man between 35 and 55 years old with renal cell carcinoma. The material was tumor tissue, obtained from a patient whose treatment was nephrectomy without radiotherapy.

The CDR3 sequence: CASSIPGQGERYEQYF. The CDR3 nucleotides read TGTGCCAGTAGTATCCCGGGACAGGGGGAAAGGTACGAGCAGTACTTC. The chain has TRBV19 and TRBJ2-7; 11 nucleotides align to TRBD1. The V and J ends lost 3 bases and 4 bases, in that order; junction bases with no gene match: 8. The CDR3 runs 16 residues. The V gene's germline CDR1 is LNHDA and CDR2 SQIVND (reference sequence).